These T cell receptor beta chains were read from a single sample in a study of shared clonotypes between healthy human individuals. TCRdb's copy holds only in-frame clones and misses some; the assay was immunoSEQ multiplex PCR. The data contain more than 900,000 clones, approximately 80% of them singletons. The sequenced sample was memory CD4+ T cells from PBMCs. All receptors come from a man between 18 and 35 years old in good health. Some clones in this sample may be carry-over from other donors' samples. Each CDR3 is given with its conserved first and last residue. Each record gives: clone size, D gene, V gene, J gene, CDR3 protein, CDR3 DNA. The D gene is left open where the match is weak. Expanded clones are given a class, and other clones once, few, many or no size at all.

.	.	TRBV4-1	TRBJ2-5	CASSSRSMGETQYF	TGCGCCAGCAGCTCGCGATCTATGGGCGAGACCCAGTACTTC
.	TRBD1	TRBV18	TRBJ2-3	CASSRTGGNTDTQYF	TGTGCCAGCTCACGAACAGGGGGGAACACAGATACGCAGTATTTT
.	TRBD2	TRBV9	TRBJ2-3	CASSPRSSGRWGTDTQYF	TGTGCCAGCAGCCCTAGGTCTAGCGGGAGGTGGGGCACAGATACGCAGTATTTT
.	.	TRBV21-1	TRBJ1-5	CASSSQGQPQHF	TGTGCCAGCAGTTCACAGGGCCAGCCCCAGCATTTT
.	.	TRBV28	TRBJ2-6	CASTRAGANVLTF	TGTGCCAGCACCAGGGCTGGGGCCAACGTCCTGACTTTC
.	TRBD1	TRBV4-3	TRBJ1-1	CASSPKTRGRGTEAFF	TGCGCCAGCAGCCCCAAAACAAGGGGGCGAGGCACTGAAGCTTTCTTT
.	.	TRBV30	TRBJ2-5	CAWSEGEFTRQYF	TGTGCCTGGAGCGAAGGAGAGTTTACGAGGCAGTACTTC
.	TRBD1	TRBV14	TRBJ2-7	CASSQDRVSYEQYF	TGTGCCAGCAGCCAGGACAGGGTCTCCTACGAGCAGTACTTC
once	.	TRBV19	TRBJ2-1	CASNRGGYNEQFF	TGTGCCAGTAACAGGGGAGGTTACAATGAGCAGTTCTTC
once	TRBD1	TRBV9	TRBJ1-5	CASRRDRANQPQHF	TGTGCCAGCAGGAGGGACAGGGCAAATCAGCCCCAGCATTTT
.	TRBD1	TRBV5-6	TRBJ2-1	CASSLDRGIWNEQFF	TGTGCCAGCAGCTTGGACAGGGGGATCTGGAATGAGCAGTTCTTC
.	.	TRBV7-9	TRBJ2-5	CASSLSIQETQYF	TGTGCCAGCAGCTTGTCCATACAAGAGACCCAGTACTTC
once	.	TRBV6-1	TRBJ2-1	CASSEKSASYNEQFF	TGTGCCAGCAGTGAAAAGTCAGCCTCCTACAATGAGCAGTTCTTC
.	.	TRBV29-1	TRBJ2-5	CSAYRQSGETQYF	TGCAGCGCTTATCGTCAGAGTGGAGAGACCCAGTACTTC
.	TRBD2	TRBV7-3	TRBJ2-1	CASSLPGLAGANEQFF	TGTGCCAGCAGCCTCCCGGGACTAGCGGGAGCCAATGAGCAGTTCTTC
many	TRBD2	TRBV6-6	TRBJ2-1	CASSYGSGASGNEQFF	TGTGCCAGCAGTTACGGGTCTGGGGCTAGCGGCAATGAGCAGTTCTTC
.	TRBD2	TRBV29-1	TRBJ2-2	CSVRTSGGTGELFF	TGCAGCGTGCGGACTAGCGGGGGAACCGGGGAGCTGTTTTTT
.	.	TRBV9	TRBJ2-6	CASSPRGGGANVLTF	TGTGCCAGCAGCCCCCGGGGTGGTGGGGCCAACGTCCTGACTTTC